A selection of T cell receptor beta chains follows, all from one sample in a study of blood T cell repertoires in COVID-19. The repertoire was sequenced with immunoSEQ multiplex PCR; TCRdb's copy has only in-frame clones and lacks some. The sample comprises about 170,000 clones, around 85% of which are singletons, and 3.3% rests with the top ten. The sequenced material came from peripheral blood. The receptor source for this set is a human donor with acute or convalescent COVID-19. The donor label of this sample is uncertain. Both conserved end residues are part of each CDR3. The D gene is left open where the match is weak.

.	TRBV7-2	TRBJ1-3	TGTGCCAGCAGCTTAGGGGGGCCTGGTATATATTTT	CASSLGGPGIYF
TRBD2	TRBV5-1	TRBJ2-5	TGCGCCAGCAGCTTGGGTGCTAGCGGGGGTAGTATGCCGGAGACCCAGTACTTC	CASSLGASGGSMPETQYF
.	TRBV11-3	TRBJ1-2	TGTGCCAGCAGCTTAGCTATCTATGGCTACACCTTC	CASSLAIYGYTF
TRBD1	TRBV7-2	TRBJ1-4	TGTGCCAGCAGCCCCCAGACAGGGGTGAAACTGTTTTTT	CASSPQTGVKLFF
.	TRBV5-4	TRBJ2-5	TGTGCCAGCAGCTACGTAAAGGGAGACCGGGAGACCCAGTACTTC	CASSYVKGDRETQYF
.	TRBV21-1	TRBJ2-7	TGTGCCAGCAGCAGCATTTGGGCTAGCGGGGGCTTTGCCTACGAGCAGTACTTC	CASSSIWASGGFAYEQYF
TRBD1	TRBV4-2	TRBJ2-6	TGTGCCAGCAGCCCGAGACAGGGAGAGTCTGGGGCCAACGTCCTGACTTTC	CASSPRQGESGANVLTF
TRBD1	TRBV5-4	TRBJ1-2	TGTGCCAGCAGCCGAGCCGGGACAGGGATTAACTATGGCTACACCTTC	CASSRAGTGINYGYTF
TRBD1	TRBV5-6	TRBJ1-1	TGTGCCAGCAGCTTGACCGGGACAGGGTTGAACACTGAAGCTTTCTTT	CASSLTGTGLNTEAFF
TRBD1	TRBV5-4	TRBJ2-7	TGTGCCAGCAGCACCAGGGGGCGCCCCTACGAGCAGTACTTC	CASSTRGRPYEQYF
.	TRBV18	TRBJ1-1	TGTGCCAGCTCACCTCGTGGAGACAGGAACACTGAAGCTTTCTTT	CASSPRGDRNTEAFF
TRBD1	TRBV7-8	TRBJ2-1	TGTGCCAGCAGCTCAACCAGGGGGACTGAGCAGTTCTTC	CASSSTRGTEQFF
TRBD1	TRBV12-3/TRBV12-4	TRBJ1-2	TGTGCCAGCAGTCCCCCCAGGGGGCGAAACACCTTC	CASSPPRGRNTF
.	TRBV21-1	TRBJ2-6	TGTGCCAGCAGCAAATCCTTCTCTGGGGCCAACGTCCTGACTTTC	CASSKSFSGANVLTF
.	TRBV7-9	TRBJ1-2	TGTGCCAGCGGGGAGGGACGACACTTTACTAACTATGGCTACACCTTC	CASGEGRHFTNYGYTF
TRBD1	TRBV3-1/TRBV3-2	TRBJ1-1	TGTGCCAGCAGTCCCGTCCTCGGGCAGGGGGCTTGGGCTTTCTTT	CASSPVLGQGAWAFF